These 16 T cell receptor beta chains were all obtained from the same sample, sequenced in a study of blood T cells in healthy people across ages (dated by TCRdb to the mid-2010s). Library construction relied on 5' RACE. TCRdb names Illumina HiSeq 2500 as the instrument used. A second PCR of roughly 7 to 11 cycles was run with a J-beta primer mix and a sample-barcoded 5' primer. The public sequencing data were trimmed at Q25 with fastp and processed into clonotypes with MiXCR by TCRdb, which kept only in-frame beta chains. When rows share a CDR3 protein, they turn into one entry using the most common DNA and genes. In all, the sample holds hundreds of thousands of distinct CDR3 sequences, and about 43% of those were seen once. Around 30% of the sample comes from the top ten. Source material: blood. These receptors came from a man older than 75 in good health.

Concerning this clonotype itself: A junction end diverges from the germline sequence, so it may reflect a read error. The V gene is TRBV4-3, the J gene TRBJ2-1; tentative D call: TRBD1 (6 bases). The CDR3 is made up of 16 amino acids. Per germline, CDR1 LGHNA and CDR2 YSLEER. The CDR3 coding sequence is TGCGCCAGCAACCAAGATCTTAGACAGGCCTACAATGAGCAGTTCTTC. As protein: CASNQDLRQAYNEQFF.

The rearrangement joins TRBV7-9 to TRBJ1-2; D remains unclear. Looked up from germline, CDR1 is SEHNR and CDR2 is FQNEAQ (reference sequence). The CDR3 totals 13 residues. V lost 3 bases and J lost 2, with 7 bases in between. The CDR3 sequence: CASSLVPNYGYTF. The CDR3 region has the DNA TGTGCCAGCAGCTTGGTTCCAAACTATGGCTACACCTTC.

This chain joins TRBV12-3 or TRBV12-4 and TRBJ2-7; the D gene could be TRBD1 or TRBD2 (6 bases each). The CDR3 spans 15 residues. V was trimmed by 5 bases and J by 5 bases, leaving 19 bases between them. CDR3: CASSRDKEGVDEQYF. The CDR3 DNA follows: TGTGCCAGCAGTCGGGACAAGGAGGGGGTTGACGAGCAGTACTTC.

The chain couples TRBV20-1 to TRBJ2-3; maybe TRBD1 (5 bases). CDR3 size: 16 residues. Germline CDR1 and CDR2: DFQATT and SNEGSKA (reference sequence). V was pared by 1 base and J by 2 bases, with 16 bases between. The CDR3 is CSARVSATAPTDTQYF. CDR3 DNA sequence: TGCAGTGCTAGAGTTTCCGCGACAGCGCCCACAGATACGCAGTATTTT.

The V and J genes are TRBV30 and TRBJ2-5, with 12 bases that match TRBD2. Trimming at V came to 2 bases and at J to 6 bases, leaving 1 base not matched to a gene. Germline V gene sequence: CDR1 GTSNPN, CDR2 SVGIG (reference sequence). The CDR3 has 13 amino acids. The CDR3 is CAWSTSGRKTQYF. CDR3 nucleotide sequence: TGTGCCTGGAGTACTAGCGGGAGGAAGACCCAGTACTTC.

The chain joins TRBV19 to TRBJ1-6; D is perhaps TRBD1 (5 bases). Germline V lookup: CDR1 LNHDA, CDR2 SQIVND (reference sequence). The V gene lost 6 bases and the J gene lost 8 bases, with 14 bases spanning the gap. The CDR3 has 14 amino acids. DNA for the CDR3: TGTGCCAGTAGGGTCCAGGGCGGTGATTCACCCCTCCACTTT. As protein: CASRVQGGDSPLHF.

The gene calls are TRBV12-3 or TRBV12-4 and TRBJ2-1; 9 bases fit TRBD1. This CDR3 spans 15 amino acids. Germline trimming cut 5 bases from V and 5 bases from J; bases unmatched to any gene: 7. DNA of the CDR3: TGTGCCAGCAGTCGTACGGGACAGGGAGACAATGAGCAGTTCTTC. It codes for CASSRTGQGDNEQFF.

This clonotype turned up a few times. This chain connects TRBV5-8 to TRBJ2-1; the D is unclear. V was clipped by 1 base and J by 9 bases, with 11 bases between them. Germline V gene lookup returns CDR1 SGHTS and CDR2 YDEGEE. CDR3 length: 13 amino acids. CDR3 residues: CASSLIRRGEQFF. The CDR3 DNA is TGTGCCAGCAGCTTGATAAGGAGAGGTGAGCAGTTCTTC.

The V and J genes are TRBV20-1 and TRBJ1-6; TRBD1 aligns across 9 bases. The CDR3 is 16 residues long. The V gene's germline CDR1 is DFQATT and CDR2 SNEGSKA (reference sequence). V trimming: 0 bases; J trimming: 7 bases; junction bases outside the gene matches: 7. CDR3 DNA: TGCAGTGCTAGAGATCTTAAGGACAGGGGCAATTCACCCCTCCACTTT. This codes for CSARDLKDRGNSPLHF.

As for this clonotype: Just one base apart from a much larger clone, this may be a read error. The CDR3 DNA sequence: TGTGCCAGCGCGTACGCGAGCTCCTACGAGCGGTACTTC. Amino acids: CASAYASSYERYF. The chain joins TRBV7-2 to TRBJ2-7; D remains unclear. The CDR3 sequence is 13 residues long. CDR1 and CDR2 from the germline V gene are SGHTA and FQGNSA.

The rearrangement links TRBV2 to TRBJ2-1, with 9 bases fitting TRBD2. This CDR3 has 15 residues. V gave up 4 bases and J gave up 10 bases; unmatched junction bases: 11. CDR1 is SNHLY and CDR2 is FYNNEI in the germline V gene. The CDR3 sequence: CASSASRAGGTEQFF. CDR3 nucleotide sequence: TGTGCCAGCAGTGCCAGCCGGGCGGGGGGGACGGAGCAGTTCTTC.

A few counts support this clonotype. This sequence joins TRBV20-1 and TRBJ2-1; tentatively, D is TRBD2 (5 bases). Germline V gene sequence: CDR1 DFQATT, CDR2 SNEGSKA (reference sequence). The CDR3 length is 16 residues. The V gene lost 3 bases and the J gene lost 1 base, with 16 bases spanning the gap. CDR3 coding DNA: TGCAGTGCTAGCGGAGGAGCGGTGGAGTCCTACAATGAGCAGTTCTTC. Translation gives CSASGGAVESYNEQFF.

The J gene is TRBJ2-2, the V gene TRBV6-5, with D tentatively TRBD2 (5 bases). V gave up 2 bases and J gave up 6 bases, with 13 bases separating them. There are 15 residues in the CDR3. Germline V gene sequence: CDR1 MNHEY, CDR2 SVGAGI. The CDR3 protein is CASSYDLAFAGELFF. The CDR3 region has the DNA TGTGCCAGCAGTTACGATCTAGCTTTCGCCGGGGAGCTGTTTTTT.

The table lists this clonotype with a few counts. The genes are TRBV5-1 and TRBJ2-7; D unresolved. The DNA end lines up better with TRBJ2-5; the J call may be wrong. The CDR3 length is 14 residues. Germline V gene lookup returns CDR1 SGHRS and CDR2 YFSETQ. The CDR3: CASSLDPVGETQYF. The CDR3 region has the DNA TGCGCCAGCAGCTTGGACCCGGTGGGAGAGACCCAGTACTTC.

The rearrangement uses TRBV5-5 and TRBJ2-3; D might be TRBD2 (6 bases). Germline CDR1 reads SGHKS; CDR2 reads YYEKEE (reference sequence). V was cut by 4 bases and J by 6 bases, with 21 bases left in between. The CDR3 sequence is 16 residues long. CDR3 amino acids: CASSPLAGIEKDTQYF. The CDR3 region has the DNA TGTGCCAGCAGCCCCCTGGCGGGGATCGAGAAGGATACGCAGTATTTT.

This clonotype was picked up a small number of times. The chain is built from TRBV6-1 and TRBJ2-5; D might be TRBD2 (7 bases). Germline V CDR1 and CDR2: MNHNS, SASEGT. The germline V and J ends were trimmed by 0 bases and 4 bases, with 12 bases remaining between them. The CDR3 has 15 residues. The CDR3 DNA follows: TGTGCCAGCAGTGAAGCGGGGGCTAGCGGAGAGACCCAGTACTTC. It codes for CASSEAGASGETQYF.